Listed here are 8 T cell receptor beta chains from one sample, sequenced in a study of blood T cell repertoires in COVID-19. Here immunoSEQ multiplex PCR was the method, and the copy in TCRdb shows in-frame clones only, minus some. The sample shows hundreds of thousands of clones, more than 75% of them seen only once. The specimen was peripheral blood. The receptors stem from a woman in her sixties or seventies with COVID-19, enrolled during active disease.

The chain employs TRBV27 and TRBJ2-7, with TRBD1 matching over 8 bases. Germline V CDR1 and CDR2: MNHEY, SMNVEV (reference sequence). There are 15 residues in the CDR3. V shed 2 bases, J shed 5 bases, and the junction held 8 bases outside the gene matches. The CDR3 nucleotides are TGTGCCAGCAGTTTAAAACCAGGGGGCAGGAACGAGCAGTACTTC. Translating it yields CASSLKPGGRNEQYF.

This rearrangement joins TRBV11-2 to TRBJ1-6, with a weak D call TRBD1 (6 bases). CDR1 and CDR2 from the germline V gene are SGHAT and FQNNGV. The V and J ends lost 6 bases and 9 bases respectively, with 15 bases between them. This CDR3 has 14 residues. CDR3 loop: CASSKTGGGSPLHF. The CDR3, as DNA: TGTGCCAGCAGTAAGACAGGAGGCGGTTCACCCCTCCACTTT.

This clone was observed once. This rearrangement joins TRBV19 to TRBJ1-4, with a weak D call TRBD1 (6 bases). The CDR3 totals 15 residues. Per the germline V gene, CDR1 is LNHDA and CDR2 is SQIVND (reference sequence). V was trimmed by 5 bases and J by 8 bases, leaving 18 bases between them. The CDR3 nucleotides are TGTGCCAGTAGTTCCCCGCAAAGGGGGGGAGAAAAACTGTTTTTT. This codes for CASSSPQRGGEKLFF.

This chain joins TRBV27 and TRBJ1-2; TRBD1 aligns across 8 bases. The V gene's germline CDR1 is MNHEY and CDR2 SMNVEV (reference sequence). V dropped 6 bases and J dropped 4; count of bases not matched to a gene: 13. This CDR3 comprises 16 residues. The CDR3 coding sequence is TGTGCCAGCAGGCGCCAAGCCAGGGGGCGTAGCTATGGCTACACCTTC. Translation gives CASRRQARGRSYGYTF.

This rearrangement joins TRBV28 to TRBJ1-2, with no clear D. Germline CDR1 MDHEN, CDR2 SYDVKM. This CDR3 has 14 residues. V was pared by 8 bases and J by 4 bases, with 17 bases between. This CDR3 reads CASVSPGRTYGYTF. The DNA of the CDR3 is TGTGCCAGCGTTTCGCCCGGGAGAACCTATGGCTACACCTTC.

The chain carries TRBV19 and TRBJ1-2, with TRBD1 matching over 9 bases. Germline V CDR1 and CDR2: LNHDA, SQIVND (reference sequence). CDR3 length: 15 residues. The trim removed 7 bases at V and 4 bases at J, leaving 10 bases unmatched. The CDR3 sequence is CASIRRQGDSYGYTF. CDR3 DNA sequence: TGTGCCAGTATCCGACGACAGGGGGATAGCTATGGCTACACCTTC.

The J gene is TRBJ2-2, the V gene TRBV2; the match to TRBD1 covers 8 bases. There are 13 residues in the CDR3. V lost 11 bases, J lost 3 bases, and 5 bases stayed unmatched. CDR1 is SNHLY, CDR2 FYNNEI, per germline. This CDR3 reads CAGGTGYTGELFF. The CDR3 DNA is TGTGCCGGCGGGACAGGATACACCGGGGAGCTGTTTTTT.

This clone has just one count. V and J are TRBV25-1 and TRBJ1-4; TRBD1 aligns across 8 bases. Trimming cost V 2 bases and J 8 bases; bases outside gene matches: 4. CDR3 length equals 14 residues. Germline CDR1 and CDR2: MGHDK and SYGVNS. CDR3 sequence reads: CASSEQGADEKLFF. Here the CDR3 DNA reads TGTGCCAGCAGTGAACAGGGGGCGGACGAAAAACTGTTTTTT.